Detailed here is one T cell receptor beta chain. The sample originates from a study of control samples from healthy donors and cancer patients. The V end was cut by 5 bases, the J end by 7 bases, with 21 bases between. CDR3 length: 16 amino acids. Germline V CDR1 and CDR2: LNHDA, SQIVND (reference sequence). Profiling relied on immunoSEQ multiplex PCR, and the TCRdb table lists in-frame clones only, not all of them. The table shows under 150,000 clones, with about 94% occurring only once. The TCR originated in a man aged 25 to 40 in good health. The genes are TRBV19 and TRBJ1-5; D may be TRBD1 (6 bases). Sequenced sample: blood. CDR3 nucleotide sequence: TGTGCCAGTAGTCCTGATCTACAGGGCTTAAGGCAGCCCCAGCATTTT. It codes for CASSPDLQGLRQPQHF.